The present entry profiles one T cell receptor beta chain with its context. The data are from a study of blood T cell repertoires in COVID-19. Trimming cost V 5 bases and J 3 bases, with 19 bases left between them. Germline lookup yields CDR1 SGHNT and CDR2 YENEEA. CDR3 size: 16 residues. Profiled with immunoSEQ multiplex PCR; TCRdb holds only in-frame clones, not every one. The repertoire has over 90,000 clones, approximately 90% of them found once; the top ten carry just over 5%. V and J are TRBV11-3 and TRBJ1-1, with D possibly being TRBD1 (6 bases). This clonotype was sampled from a man aged 50 to 59 with acute or convalescent COVID-19. The sample consisted of peripheral blood. CDR3 DNA sequence: TGTGCCAGCAGCACCTCACCGGGAGGGGGGGACACTGAAGCTTTCTTT. Its translation is CASSTSPGGGDTEAFF.